This T cell receptor (beta chain) emerged from a study of T cell changes during pregnancy in multiple sclerosis. Assay: immunoSEQ multiplex PCR; the TCRdb copy retains only in-frame clones and omits some. The profile shows more than 60,000 clones, around 90% of them singletons. Germline V gene sequence: CDR1 GTSNPN, CDR2 SVGIG (reference sequence). The V and J ends lost 5 bases and 7 bases, in that order; junction bases with no gene match: 12. The CDR3 sequence is 15 residues long. This TCR was recovered from a female donor in good health, enrolled as a control in a pregnancy study. This sample comprised CD4+ T cells from peripheral blood mononuclear cells, obtained in the third trimester of pregnancy. The chain joins TRBV30 to TRBJ2-1; 9 bases are a match to TRBD2. The CDR3 loop is CAWGRAGGQWNEQFF. The CDR3 nucleotides are TGTGCCTGGGGGAGGGCGGGGGGGCAGTGGAATGAGCAGTTCTTC.